This TCR beta chain was obtained from a study of T cell responses to AZD1222 COVID-19 vaccine. Data came from immunoSEQ multiplex PCR; TCRdb stores just in-frame clones and leaves some out. The table lists more than 95,000 clones, more than 85% of them singletons. V lost 0 bases to trimming and J lost 3 bases; unmatched junction nucleotides: 15. Per germline, CDR1 KGHSH and CDR2 LQKENI. CDR3 size: 19 residues. This sequence was found in an adult in good health. The V gene is TRBV18, the J gene TRBJ1-1, with 8 bases aligning to TRBD1. The sample consisted of peripheral blood, taken on day 0 of MenACWY control vaccination. The CDR3 bases are TGTGCCAGCTCACCACCAAAACGTGGACAGGGAATCTCGGACACTGAAGCTTTCTTT. It yields the protein CASSPPKRGQGISDTEAFF.